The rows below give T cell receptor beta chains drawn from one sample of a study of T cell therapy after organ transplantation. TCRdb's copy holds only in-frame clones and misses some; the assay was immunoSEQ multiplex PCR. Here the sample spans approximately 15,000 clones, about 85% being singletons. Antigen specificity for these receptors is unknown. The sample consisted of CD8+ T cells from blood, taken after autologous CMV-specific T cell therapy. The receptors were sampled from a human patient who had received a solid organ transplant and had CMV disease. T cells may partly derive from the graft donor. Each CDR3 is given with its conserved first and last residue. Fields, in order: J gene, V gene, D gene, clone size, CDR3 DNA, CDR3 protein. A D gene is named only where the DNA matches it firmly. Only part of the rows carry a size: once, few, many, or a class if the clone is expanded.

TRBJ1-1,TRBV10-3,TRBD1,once,TGTGCCACCGAGACAGGGATGAACACTGAAGCTTTCTTT,CATETGMNTEAFF
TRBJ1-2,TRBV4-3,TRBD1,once,TGCGCCAGCAGCCAAGGGGACAGGATCCACTATGGCTACACCTTC,CASSQGDRIHYGYTF
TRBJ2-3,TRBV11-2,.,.,TGTGCCAGCAGCTTAGTACCAGATACGCAGTATTTT,CASSLVPDTQYF
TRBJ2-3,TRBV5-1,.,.,TGCGCCAGCAGCGGCTTCGGGGGTGGCCCAGATACGCAGTATTTT,CASSGFGGGPDTQYF
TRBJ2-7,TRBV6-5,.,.,TGTGCCAGCAGTTACTCGGGGGGTGGGTACGAGCAGTACTTC,CASSYSGGGYEQYF
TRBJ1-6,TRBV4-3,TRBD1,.,TGCGCCAGCAGCCATCAGGGGGGGAATTCACCCCTCCACTTT,CASSHQGGNSPLHF
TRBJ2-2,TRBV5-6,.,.,TGTGCCAGCAACCGAGGAGGTTACACCGGGGAGCGGGTTTTT,CASNRGGYTGERVF
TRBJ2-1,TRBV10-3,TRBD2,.,TGTGCCATCAGTGAGCGGGGGGGCCTCTACAATGAGCAGTTCTTC,CAISERGGLYNEQFF
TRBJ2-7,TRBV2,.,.,TGTGCCAGCACCCCCGGAGACAGAGACTACGAGCAGTACTTC,CASTPGDRDYEQYF
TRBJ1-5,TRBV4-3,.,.,TGCGCCAGCAGCCAAGGGGGGCAGCCGAATCAGCCCCAGCATTTT,CASSQGGQPNQPQHF
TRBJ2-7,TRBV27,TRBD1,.,TGTGCCAGCAGTTTGGGGACAGGCTACGAGCAGTACTTC,CASSLGTGYEQYF
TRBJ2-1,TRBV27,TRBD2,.,TGTGCCAGCAGTTTGGTAGCGGGAGGGCCTTCGTGGTCCAAAAATGAGCAGTTCTTC,CASSLVAGGPSWSKNEQFF
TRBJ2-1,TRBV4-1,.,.,TGCGCCAGCAGCCAAGAAGACACTCACTCCTACAATGAGCAGTTCTTC,CASSQEDTHSYNEQFF
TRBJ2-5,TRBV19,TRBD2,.,TGTGCCACTAGGAGGGGACTAGCGGGAGTGGAGACCCAGTACTTC,CATRRGLAGVETQYF
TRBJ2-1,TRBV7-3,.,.,TGTGCCAGCAGCGTATACCCGGGGGCCAACTACAATGAGCAGTTCTTC,CASSVYPGANYNEQFF
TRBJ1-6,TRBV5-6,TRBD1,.,TGTGCCAGCAGAAGTAACAGGGGACTAGATTCACCCCTCCACTTT,CASRSNRGLDSPLHF
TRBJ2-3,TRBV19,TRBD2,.,TGTGCCAGTAGCGGACTAGCGGCCACAGATACGCAGTATTTT,CASSGLAATDTQYF
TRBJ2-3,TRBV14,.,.,TGTGCCAGCAGCCAAGATCCTCGGGATACGCAGTATTTT,CASSQDPRDTQYF
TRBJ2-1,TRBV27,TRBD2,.,TGTGCCAGCAGTCGGGTAGCGGGAGGGCACTACAATGAGCAGTTCTTC,CASSRVAGGHYNEQFF
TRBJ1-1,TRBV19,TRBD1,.,TGTGCCAGTAGGACCGGGACAGAGAACACTGAAGCTTTCTTT,CASRTGTENTEAFF
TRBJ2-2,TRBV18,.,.,TGTGCCAGCTCACCATGGGCCGGGGAGCTGTTTTTT,CASSPWAGELFF
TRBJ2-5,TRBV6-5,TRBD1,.,TGTGCCAGCAGCAACCGGGACAGGGTAATGGAGACCCAGTACTTC,CASSNRDRVMETQYF
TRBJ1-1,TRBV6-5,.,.,TGTGCCAGCAGTTACGACAGCATGAACACTGAAGCTTTCTTT,CASSYDSMNTEAFF
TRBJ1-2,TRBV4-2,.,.,TGTGCCAGCAGCTCACTATTGCAGGGTCACACCTTC,CASSSLLQGHTF
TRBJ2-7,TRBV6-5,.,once,TGTGCCAGCAGTTACGCGGCAGCCGAGAGCTCCTACGAGCAGTACTTC,CASSYAAAESSYEQYF
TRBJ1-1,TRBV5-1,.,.,TGCGCCAGCAGCTTCGCGCGCGGGGATGGGACTGAAGCTTTCTTT,CASSFARGDGTEAFF
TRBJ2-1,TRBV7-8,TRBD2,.,TGTGCCAGCAGCTTAGATGGACTAAGCGGGAGGGCCTTGGAGCAGTTCTTC,CASSLDGLSGRALEQFF
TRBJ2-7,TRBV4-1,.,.,TGCGCCAGCAGCCAAGAGGTCGGTCACAGAGGAACCTACGAGCAGTACTTC,CASSQEVGHRGTYEQYF
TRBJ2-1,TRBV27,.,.,TGTGCCAGCAGTTTATCCCGGTCTAACAATGAGCAGTTCTTC,CASSLSRSNNEQFF
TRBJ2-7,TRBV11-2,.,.,TGTGCCAGCAGCTTAGATTCTTACGAGCAGTACTTC,CASSLDSYEQYF
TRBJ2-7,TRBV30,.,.,TGTGCCTGGAGCCCGGGACACTTCTACGAGCAGTACTTC,CAWSPGHFYEQYF